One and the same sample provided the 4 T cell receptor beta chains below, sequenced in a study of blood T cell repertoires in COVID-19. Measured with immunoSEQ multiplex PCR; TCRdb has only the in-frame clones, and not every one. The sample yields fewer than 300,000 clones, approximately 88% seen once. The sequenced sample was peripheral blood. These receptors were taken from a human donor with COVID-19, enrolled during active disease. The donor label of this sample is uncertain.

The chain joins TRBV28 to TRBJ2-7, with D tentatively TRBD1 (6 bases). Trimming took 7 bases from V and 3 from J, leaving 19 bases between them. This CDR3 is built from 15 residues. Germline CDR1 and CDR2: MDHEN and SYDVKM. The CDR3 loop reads CASTPGGRGYYEQYF. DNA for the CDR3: TGTGCCAGCACCCCTGGGGGCAGGGGCTACTACGAGCAGTACTTC.

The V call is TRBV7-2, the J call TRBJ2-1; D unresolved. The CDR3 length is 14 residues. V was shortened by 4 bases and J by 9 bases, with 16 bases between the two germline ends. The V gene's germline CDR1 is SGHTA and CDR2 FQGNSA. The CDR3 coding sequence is TGTGCCAGCAGCTCACTTCGCGGAGCCGGTGAGCAGTTCTTC. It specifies CASSSLRGAGEQFF. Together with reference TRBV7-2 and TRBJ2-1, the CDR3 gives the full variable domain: GAGVSQSPSNKVTEKGKDVELRCDPISGHTALYWYRQSLGQGLEFLIYFQGNSAPDKSGLPSDRFSAERTGGSVSTLTIQRTQQEDSAVYLCASSSLRGAGEQFFGPGTRLTVL.

CDR3 loop: CASSRDTTLGLRQFF. The CDR3 nucleotides read TGCGCCAGCAGCCGGGACACCACGCTAGGGTTGAGGCAGTTCTTC. V and J are TRBV4-3 and TRBJ2-1; possible D gene TRBD1, 6 bases. The CDR3 has 15 amino acids. The V and J ends lost 4 bases and 12 bases respectively, with 22 bases between them. Germline V CDR1 and CDR2: LGHNA, YSLEER.

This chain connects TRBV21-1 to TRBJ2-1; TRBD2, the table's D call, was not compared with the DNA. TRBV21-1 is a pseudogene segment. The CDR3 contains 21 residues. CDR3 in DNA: TGTGCCAGCAGCAAGCCCTCCGGACTAGCGGGGGCACGCGGTTCCTACAATGAGCAGTTCTTC. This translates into CASSKPSGLAGARGSYNEQFF.